This TCR beta chain was sequenced for a study of CD8+ T cells in alopecia areata. Whole-study context: Female C3H/HeJ recipients aged roughly 7-10 weeks got skin from C3H/HeJ graft donors aged roughly 6-13 months that had spontaneous alopecia. Study-wide findings and caveats: An increase in clonality over normal scalp was evident in lesional scalp, especially alopecia totalis/universalis. Clarity of TCR sharing across patients fell short of that in mice, possibly HLA-related. Sequencing of scalp tissue also captures the resident alphabeta T cells of normal skin.

Comments on this clone: Its antigen remains unknown. Genes and germline are mouse. The CDR3 end falls 4 residues outside the read, so it is completed with the germline J gene.

Pooled cells of cutaneous lymph node origin were sorted on CD4, CD8alpha, NKG2D, NKG2ACE and other markers. Sequencing used cDNA as its template, made by extracting RNA and reverse transcribing it. Sequencing was performed with immunoSEQ multiplex PCR; in TCRdb, only in-frame clones are kept and a portion is missing. The profile covers under 350,000 clones, none occurring a single time. V shed 0 bases and J 3 bases; nucleotides not matched to a gene: 2. CDR3 length equals 16 residues. CDR1 is NSHNY, CDR2 SYGAGN, per germline. The receptor's source is a C3H/HeJ mouse with alopecia areata. This line is of MHC haplotype H2-k. This chain connects TRBV13-1 to TRBJ2-3; TRBD2 matches 12 bases. Sequencing was carried out using CD4+ T cells sorted from a lymph node. This CDR3 reads CASSDVGLGGAETLYF. CDR3 bases read: TGTGCCAGCAGTGATGTGGGACTGGGGGGCGCAGAA.